This passage covers 31 T cell receptor beta chains from one sample sequenced in a study of liver allograft versus peripheral blood T cells (dated by TCRdb to 2019 to 2021). With regard to the full study: The study compared the T cell receptor repertoires present in transplanted livers with the repertoires present in the peripheral blood of liver transplant recipients.

The instrument given in TCRdb is Illumina MiSeq. Starting from the raw public reads, TCRdb applied fastp trimming at Q25, assembled clones with MiXCR and retained in-frame beta chains. Rows with one shared CDR3 protein collapse into an entry with the most common genes and DNA. Counted in this sample were roughly 7,800 distinct CDR3 sequences; approximately 19% of them appeared once. The ten largest clones capture under 1.5% of the sample. The receptor source for this set is a human patient who had a liver transplant. After a transplant, some T cells may have been passed on by the graft donor.

This clonotype is classed as medium-sized. V is TRBV12-3 or TRBV12-4 and J is TRBJ2-2; TRBD1 matches at 10 bases. The CDR3 contains 20 residues. The V segment lost 6 bases and the J segment 1 base; nucleotides outside the gene matches: 17. The CDR3 loop reads CASRPTGQGVSGRNTGELFF. The CDR3 region has the DNA TGTGCCAGCAGACCCACAGGACAGGGGGTAAGCGGTCGGAACACCGGGGAGCTGTTTTTT.

This clonotype is labeled medium-sized (0.01 to 0.1%). The J gene is TRBJ1-1, the V gene TRBV19; D is perhaps TRBD1 (5 bases). V dropped 4 bases and J dropped 0 bases, with 9 bases sitting between them. CDR3 length equals 14 residues. Germline V lookup: CDR1 LNHDA, CDR2 SQIVND (reference sequence). The CDR3 is CASSRGSLNTEAFF. For the CDR3, the DNA is TGTGCCAGTAGTAGGGGCAGCCTGAACACTGAAGCTTTCTTT.

This clonotype is medium-sized (0.01 to 0.1%). This chain joins TRBV5-4 and TRBJ2-7, with 9 bases identical to TRBD1. Germline loops: CDR1 SGHNT, CDR2 YYREEE (reference sequence). This CDR3 region has 15 residues. V trimming: 4 bases; J trimming: 2 bases; junction bases outside the gene matches: 7. The CDR3 sequence is CASSEPGQGPYEQYF. DNA of the CDR3: TGTGCCAGCAGCGAGCCGGGACAGGGACCCTACGAGCAGTACTTC.

Remarks on this clonotype: This probably arose from a read error, given a far larger clone one base away. CDR3 nucleotide sequence: TGTGCCATCAGTTTATATAGGTTTCTGCCCGGGACGAATTCACCCCTCCACTTT. As protein: CAISLYRFLPGTNSPLHF. The V gene is TRBV10-3, the J gene TRBJ1-6, with D possibly TRBD1 on 5 matching bases. The V end was cut by 5 bases, the J end by 7 bases, with 24 bases between. The CDR3 covers 18 residues. CDR1 is ENHRY and CDR2 is SYGVKD in the germline V gene.

By sample fraction, this clonotype is medium-sized. The chain carries TRBV5-5 and TRBJ1-2, with TRBD1 matching over 9 bases. The germline CDR1 and CDR2 sequences are SGHKS and YYEKEE (reference sequence). The CDR3 sequence is 14 residues long. V lost 1 base and J lost 10; bases outside the gene matches: 8. For the CDR3, the DNA is TGTGCCAGCAGCTTGACAGGGGGCGAAATCGACTACACCTTC. Protein sequence: CASSLTGGEIDYTF.

Within the sample, this clonotype is medium-sized. Here the CDR3 DNA reads TGTGCCAGTAGTATGGAACAAACCGCTAACTATGGCTACACCTTC. Translated: CASSMEQTANYGYTF. The genes are TRBV19 and TRBJ1-2; D remains unclear. Germline V gene lookup returns CDR1 LNHDA and CDR2 SQIVND (reference sequence). The CDR3 has 15 residues. Between the trimmed V and J ends, which lost 3 bases and 0 bases, there was a span of 11 bases.

The V gene is TRBV20-1, the J gene TRBJ1-5; no definite D call. Germline CDR1 reads DFQATT; CDR2 reads SNEGSKA (reference sequence). Trimming took off 1 base at V and 4 bases at J, with 8 bases between the two ends. The CDR3 totals 13 residues. This CDR3 reads CSARGGPNQPQHF. The CDR3 DNA is TGCAGTGCTAGAGGCGGGCCAAATCAGCCCCAGCATTTT.

This chain links TRBV3-1 with TRBJ1-1; possible D gene TRBD1, 5 bases. This CDR3 is 14 amino acids long. Germline V gene sequence: CDR1 LGHDT, CDR2 YNNKEL (reference sequence). Between the trimmed V and J ends, which lost 2 bases and 5 bases, there was a span of 12 bases. This CDR3 is CASSQMGPGTEAFF. The CDR3 DNA sequence: TGTGCCAGCAGCCAAATGGGGCCAGGGACTGAAGCTTTCTTT.

The table lists this clonotype with a few counts. The rearrangement uses TRBV7-9 and TRBJ1-5; no firm D call. CDR3 length equals 14 residues. The V gene's germline CDR1 is SEHNR and CDR2 FQNEAQ (reference sequence). The V end lost 1 base, the J end lost 3 bases, and 7 bases lay between the germline ends. The CDR3 is CASSLGETNQPQHF. In DNA form, the CDR3 reads TGTGCCAGCAGCTTAGGTGAAACCAATCAGCCCCAGCATTTT.

The table lists this clonotype with many counts. The chain couples TRBV6-5 to TRBJ1-2, with D unresolved. Trimming took 2 bases from V and 8 from J, leaving 12 bases between them. The germline CDR1 and CDR2 sequences are MNHEY and SVGAGI. There are 13 residues in the CDR3. The CDR3 sequence is CASSYARHNGYTF. The CDR3 DNA reads as TGTGCCAGCAGTTACGCGAGGCATAACGGCTACACCTTC.

This clonotype is deemed medium-sized. In DNA form, the CDR3 reads TGTGCCAGTAGTATTCAGATGAACACTGAAGCTTTCTTT. Translating it yields CASSIQMNTEAFF. The rearrangement joins TRBV19 to TRBJ1-1; D gene unclear. Between the trimmed V and J ends, which lost 3 bases and 0 bases, there was a span of 5 bases. The CDR3 covers 13 residues. The V gene's germline CDR1 is LNHDA and CDR2 SQIVND (reference sequence).

By share, this clonotype ranks as medium-sized (0.01 to 0.1%). This chain joins TRBV15 and TRBJ1-2; the D is unclear. The CDR3 spans 15 residues. Germline V lookup: CDR1 LNHNV, CDR2 YYDKDF (reference sequence). Trimming left V 0 bases short and J 0 bases short, with 8 bases between. The CDR3 loop is CATSRDLTSNYGYTF. The CDR3 DNA reads TGTGCCACCAGCAGAGATTTAACTTCTAACTATGGCTACACCTTC.

This clonotype counts as medium-sized. The chain links TRBV18 to TRBJ2-7, with 7 bases matching TRBD1. The CDR3 extends over 16 amino acids. The germline V gene has CDR1 KGHSH and CDR2 LQKENI. With 5 bases clipped from V and 2 bases from J, the junction kept 12 bases outside the gene matches. CDR3: CASSTRERQGTYEQYF. The CDR3 DNA reads as TGTGCCAGCTCAACAAGGGAAAGACAGGGCACCTACGAGCAGTACTTC.

By its share, this clonotype is medium-sized (0.01 to 0.1%). In DNA, the CDR3 is TGTGCCAGCAGTGAGTTACCCGATGGCTACACCTTC. It yields the protein CASSELPDGYTF. J is TRBJ1-2 and V is TRBV6-1, with D uncertain. The CDR3 covers 12 residues. Germline V lookup: CDR1 MNHNS, CDR2 SASEGT. V was cut by 3 bases and J by 6 bases, with 8 bases left in between.

This clonotype qualifies as medium-sized. The rearrangement uses TRBV6-5 and TRBJ2-3, with 7 nucleotides matching TRBD2. CDR1 MNHEY and CDR2 SVGAGI come from the germline V gene. J lost 4 bases, V lost 7 bases, and 14 bases had no gene match. The CDR3 covers 16 residues. The CDR3 nucleotides read TGTGCCAGCACTCGGGTCGGGACTACCGGCTCAGATACGCAGTATTTT. Residues: CASTRVGTTGSDTQYF.

V gene TRBV20-1 combines with J gene TRBJ1-2; no definite D call. The CDR3 covers 12 residues. From germline, CDR1 is DFQATT and CDR2 SNEGSKA (reference sequence). Trimming shortened V by 2 bases and J by 4 bases, and 8 bases separated the two germline ends. The DNA for the CDR3 is TGCAGTGCTAGAAAGGACCCCTATGGCTACACCTTC. It codes for CSARKDPYGYTF.

The chain has TRBV18 and TRBJ2-7, with 7 bases that match TRBD1. The germline V gene has CDR1 KGHSH and CDR2 LQKENI. Trimming removed 4 bases from V and 5 bases from J; junction bases left unmatched: 5. The CDR3 loop spans 13 amino acids. For the CDR3, the DNA is TGTGCCAGCTCACGGGCAGGGGGTGACGAGCAGTACTTC. Protein: CASSRAGGDEQYF.

Notes on this clonotype: It is likely a read error: a sequence one base away is far more abundant. The V gene is TRBV12-3 or TRBV12-4, the J gene TRBJ1-2; 8 bases agree with TRBD1. V gave up 4 bases and J gave up 0 bases; unmatched junction bases: 7. This CDR3 is 16 amino acids long. In DNA, the CDR3 is TGTGCCAGCAGTTCGACAGGGGAGACGGCTAACTATGGCTACACCTTC. Protein sequence: CASSSTGETANYGYTF.

By share, this clonotype counts as medium-sized. The gene calls are TRBV7-9 and TRBJ1-3, with no clear D. This CDR3 is built from 14 residues. Germline lookup yields CDR1 SEHNR and CDR2 FQNEAQ (reference sequence). With 1 base removed from V and 0 bases from J, the gap between germline ends came to 4 bases. The CDR3 nucleotides are TGTGCCAGCAGCTTAGGGATCTCTGGAAACACCATATATTTT. Translation gives CASSLGISGNTIYF. Together with reference TRBV7-9 and TRBJ1-3, the CDR3 gives the full variable domain: DTGVSQNPRHKITKRGQNVTFRCDPISEHNRLYWYRQTLGQGPEFLTYFQNEAQLEKSRLLSDRFSAERPKGSFSTLEIQRTEQGDSAMYLCASSLGISGNTIYFGEGSWLTVV.

By share of the sample, this clonotype is medium-sized. This rearrangement joins TRBV18 to TRBJ1-1; D perhaps matches TRBD1 (6 bases). Germline lookup yields CDR1 KGHSH and CDR2 LQKENI. This CDR3 spans 14 amino acids. With 3 bases removed from V and 4 bases from J, the gap between germline ends came to 12 bases. In DNA, the CDR3 is TGTGCCAGCTCACCTGTTACAGGGCCCACTGAAGCTTTCTTT. As protein: CASSPVTGPTEAFF.

The rearrangement joins TRBV12-3 or TRBV12-4 to TRBJ1-1; D remains ambiguous. The CDR3 spans 12 residues. Trimming shortened V by 6 bases and J by 1 base, and 6 bases separated the two germline ends. CDR3 sequence reads: CASSTQNTEAFF. CDR3 coding DNA: TGTGCCAGCAGCACCCAGAACACTGAAGCTTTCTTT.

Judged by abundance, this clonotype is medium-sized. V is TRBV24-1 and J is TRBJ2-5; no clear D. Trimming shortened V by 4 bases and J by 1 base, and 6 bases separated the two germline ends. Looked up from germline, CDR1 is KGHDR and CDR2 is SFDVKD. This CDR3 has 13 residues. CDR3 protein: CATSESAQETQYF. The CDR3 nucleotides are TGTGCCACCAGTGAGTCAGCCCAAGAGACCCAGTACTTC.

In this sample, this clonotype is medium-sized. This chain uses TRBV6-2 or TRBV6-3 with TRBJ1-5, with 10 bases lining up with TRBD1. The CDR3 length is 14 residues. Per the germline V gene, CDR1 is MNHEY and CDR2 is SVGEGT. V lost 7 bases and J lost 10; bases outside the gene matches: 10. The CDR3, as DNA: TGTGCCAGCATCCCCGGGACAGGGGCAGGCCCCCAGCATTTT. This translates into CASIPGTGAGPQHF.

At least ten counts were recorded for this clonotype. The genes are TRBV19 and TRBJ2-2, with 9 positions matching TRBD1. The length of the CDR3 is 15 residues. Germline CDR1 is LNHDA and CDR2 is SQIVND (reference sequence). The V segment lost 5 bases and the J segment 6 bases; nucleotides outside the gene matches: 7. CDR3 nucleotide sequence: TGTGCCAGTAGTCCGGGACAGGGTGTCTCCGGGGAGCTGTTTTTT. Its protein product is CASSPGQGVSGELFF.

This clonotype occurred many times. The chain has TRBV19 and TRBJ1-1; D may be TRBD1 (5 bases). V lost 7 bases and J lost 1, with 16 bases in between. Germline V gene sequence: CDR1 LNHDA, CDR2 SQIVND (reference sequence). The CDR3 contains 15 residues. The CDR3 here is CASIGGGMGNTEAFF. The CDR3 nucleotides are TGTGCCAGTATTGGGGGGGGAATGGGGAACACTGAAGCTTTCTTT.

This rearrangement joins TRBV2 to TRBJ1-6; no definite D call. The V gene's germline CDR1 is SNHLY and CDR2 FYNNEI. The CDR3 has 13 residues. Between the trimmed V and J ends, which lost 6 bases and 7 bases, there was a span of 10 bases. CDR3 DNA sequence: TGTGCCAGCAGCCCCGACCGGAATTCACCCCTCCACTTT. It is translated as CASSPDRNSPLHF.

This clonotype has more than one count but fewer than ten. The rearrangement joins TRBV20-1 to TRBJ1-2; 7 nucleotides match TRBD1. This CDR3 is 15 amino acids long. Per the germline V gene, CDR1 is DFQATT and CDR2 is SNEGSKA (reference sequence). V dropped 6 bases and J dropped 8; count of bases not matched to a gene: 18. For the CDR3, the DNA is TGCAGTGCCAAACCCGGGACAGAAGGATTTCTCGGCTACACCTTC. Protein sequence: CSAKPGTEGFLGYTF.

By share, this clonotype counts as medium-sized. V is TRBV6-5 and J is TRBJ1-2; D is possibly TRBD1 (5 bases). Germline CDR1 is MNHEY and CDR2 is SVGAGI. Between the trimmed V and J ends, which lost 5 bases and 3 bases, there was a span of 10 bases. The CDR3 runs to 13 residues. Here the CDR3 reads CASSPGGYYGYTF. The CDR3 nucleotides are TGTGCCAGCAGTCCGGGGGGGTACTATGGCTACACCTTC.

CDR3 bases: TGTTCGGGGGGCGCACAAGAGACCCAGTACTTC. Translation gives CSGGAQETQYF. This rearrangement joins TRBV11-2 to TRBJ2-5, with D maybe TRBD2 (7 bases). CDR3 length: 11 residues. The germline CDR1 and CDR2 sequences are SGHAT and FQNNGV.

By frequency in the sample, this clonotype is medium-sized. The chain joins TRBV6-1 to TRBJ1-2, with 8 bases fitting TRBD1. Germline CDR1 and CDR2: MNHNS and SASEGT. This CDR3 region has 15 residues. The junction had 9 bases not matched to a gene; V was cut back by 7 bases and J by 2 bases. The DNA for the CDR3 is TGTGCCAGCATTCCCGGACAGGGTATGAACTATGGCTACACCTTC. Its protein is CASIPGQGMNYGYTF.

This clonotype occurred a few times. The chain is built from TRBV12-3 or TRBV12-4 and TRBJ2-7, with 8 bases identical to TRBD2. After removal of 4 bases from V and 3 bases from J, the junction contained 8 bases not matched to a gene. This CDR3 has 15 residues. The CDR3 DNA reads TGTGCCAGCAGTTCCTGGACTAGCCAGAACTACGAGCAGTACTTC. It codes for CASSSWTSQNYEQYF.